This is a list of T cell receptor beta chains from one sample in a study of tumour-infiltrating T cells in Burkitt lymphoma. Profiled with immunoSEQ multiplex PCR; TCRdb holds only in-frame clones, not every one. The profile shows more than 40,000 clones, approximately 31% of them singletons. The sample comprised tumor tissue. The source is a human donor with Burkitt lymphoma. CDR3s include the opening cysteine and the closing phenylalanine or tryptophan. Each record gives: D gene, J gene, V gene, clone size, CDR3 DNA, CDR3 protein. D genes are given only for firm matches. The size entry is marked missing in some rows and otherwise reads once, few, many or a size class.

D gene: TRBD1; J gene: TRBJ2-2; V gene: TRBV5-1; clone size: few; CDR3 DNA: TGCGCCAGCAGCTCCACCGGGACAGAGAACACCGGGGAGCTGTTTTTT; CDR3 protein: CASSSTGTENTGELFF
D gene: -; J gene: TRBJ2-7; V gene: TRBV28; clone size: -; CDR3 DNA: TGTGCCAGCAGGGTTGGGGGACAAGGTTACGAGCAGTACTTC; CDR3 protein: CASRVGGQGYEQYF
D gene: -; J gene: TRBJ2-3; V gene: TRBV27; clone size: -; CDR3 DNA: TGTGCCAGCGGGCCCTCTGGCACAGATACGCAGTATTTT; CDR3 protein: CASGPSGTDTQYF
D gene: -; J gene: TRBJ1-1; V gene: TRBV7-9; clone size: -; CDR3 DNA: TGTGCCAGCAGCTTACAGTTCGGGACAGAAGCTTTCTTT; CDR3 protein: CASSLQFGTEAFF
D gene: TRBD2; J gene: TRBJ2-3; V gene: TRBV5-1; clone size: few; CDR3 DNA: TGCGCCAGCAGCTTGGGGGCCGCCGGGACTAGCGGGGGCCCGGCAGATACGCAGTATTTT; CDR3 protein: CASSLGAAGTSGGPADTQYF
D gene: -; J gene: TRBJ2-7; V gene: TRBV28; clone size: once; CDR3 DNA: TGTGCCAGCAGTTTAGGTGGCAGGGCAACCTACGAGCAGTACTTC; CDR3 protein: CASSLGGRATYEQYF
D gene: -; J gene: TRBJ2-5; V gene: TRBV7-9; clone size: few; CDR3 DNA: TGTGCCAGCAGCCCAGGACAGTTAACGGCGGAGACCCAGTACTTC; CDR3 protein: CASSPGQLTAETQYF
D gene: TRBD2; J gene: TRBJ2-5; V gene: TRBV4-2; clone size: -; CDR3 DNA: TGTGCCAGCAGCCAAGATCTGGCTAGCGGGGGTCAAGAGACCCAGTACTTC; CDR3 protein: CASSQDLASGGQETQYF
D gene: -; J gene: TRBJ1-1; V gene: TRBV25-1; clone size: -; CDR3 DNA: TGTGCCAGCAGTGAATGGGGGGCGGAAGGGACTGAAGCTTTCTTT; CDR3 protein: CASSEWGAEGTEAFF
D gene: TRBD2; J gene: TRBJ2-1; V gene: TRBV4-3; clone size: -; CDR3 DNA: TGCGCCAGCAGCCGGACGGCGGGGGGGCTACTGGGGGAGCAGTTCTTC; CDR3 protein: CASSRTAGGLLGEQFF
D gene: -; J gene: TRBJ2-7; V gene: TRBV13; clone size: few; CDR3 DNA: TGTGCCAGCAGCTTAGATGGGAGCTCCTACGAGCAGTACTTC; CDR3 protein: CASSLDGSSYEQYF
D gene: TRBD1; J gene: TRBJ1-2; V gene: TRBV5-1; clone size: -; CDR3 DNA: TGCGCCAGCAGCGAAGCACTCGGGACAGCTAATGGCTACACCTTC; CDR3 protein: CASSEALGTANGYTF
D gene: -; J gene: TRBJ1-6; V gene: TRBV7-2; clone size: -; CDR3 DNA: TGTGCCAGCAGCCCAAGCGGTGGGGTTAATTCACCCCTCCACTTT; CDR3 protein: CASSPSGGVNSPLHF
D gene: -; J gene: TRBJ1-5; V gene: TRBV23-1; clone size: few; CDR3 DNA: TGCGCCAGCAGTCCACCCAGTACAGTGACCCGTCAGCCCCAGCATTTT; CDR3 protein: CASSPPSTVTRQPQHF
D gene: -; J gene: TRBJ1-4; V gene: TRBV28; clone size: -; CDR3 DNA: TGTGCCACGGCGGACACAGATTCTAATGAAAAACTGTTTTTT; CDR3 protein: CATADTDSNEKLFF
D gene: -; J gene: TRBJ2-5; V gene: TRBV2; clone size: -; CDR3 DNA: TGTGCCAGCAGGGGCCGCGCCGGACACCAAGAGACCCAGTACTTC; CDR3 protein: CASRGRAGHQETQYF
D gene: -; J gene: TRBJ1-4; V gene: TRBV25-1; clone size: few; CDR3 DNA: TGTGCCAGCACAGCCAGGGAGGGTGAAAAACTGTTTTTT; CDR3 protein: CASTAREGEKLFF
D gene: TRBD2; J gene: TRBJ2-2; V gene: TRBV7-8; clone size: few; CDR3 DNA: TGTGCCAGCAGCTTCCTAACTAGCGGGGGGCGGGCGACGAACACCGGGGAGCTGTTTTTT; CDR3 protein: CASSFLTSGGRATNTGELFF
D gene: -; J gene: TRBJ1-1; V gene: TRBV29-1; clone size: few; CDR3 DNA: TGCAGCGGCGGTGCGGGGAACACTGAAGCTTTCTTT; CDR3 protein: CSGGAGNTEAFF
D gene: -; J gene: TRBJ2-2; V gene: TRBV11-2; clone size: -; CDR3 DNA: TGTGCCAGCAGACCTGACAGGTTCGCGAACACCGGGGAGCTGTTTTTT; CDR3 protein: CASRPDRFANTGELFF
D gene: -; J gene: TRBJ1-1; V gene: TRBV27; clone size: -; CDR3 DNA: TGTGCCAGCAGTTTAAACGGTAGGAGCACTGAAGCTTTCTTT; CDR3 protein: CASSLNGRSTEAFF
D gene: -; J gene: TRBJ2-2; V gene: TRBV7-8; clone size: -; CDR3 DNA: TGTGCCAGCAGCTTAGCGGCCGGGGAGCTGTTTTTT; CDR3 protein: CASSLAAGELFF
D gene: -; J gene: TRBJ1-1; V gene: TRBV6-5; clone size: few; CDR3 DNA: TGTGCCAGCAGTTGGCGCCGGGACATTGAAGCTTTCTTT; CDR3 protein: CASSWRRDIEAFF
D gene: TRBD1; J gene: TRBJ1-2; V gene: TRBV9; clone size: few; CDR3 DNA: TGTGCCAGCAGCCAGCTCGGACAGGGAGTGGGTGATGGCTACACCTTC; CDR3 protein: CASSQLGQGVGDGYTF
D gene: -; J gene: TRBJ1-1; V gene: TRBV19; clone size: few; CDR3 DNA: TGTGCCAGTAGCCCCAGGGAGGAGAACACTGAAGCTTTCTTT; CDR3 protein: CASSPREENTEAFF
D gene: TRBD2; J gene: TRBJ2-1; V gene: TRBV2; clone size: -; CDR3 DNA: TGTGCCAGCAGTGAGCGGACTAGCGGGGGCGAGCAGTTCTTC; CDR3 protein: CASSERTSGGEQFF
D gene: -; J gene: TRBJ1-6; V gene: TRBV11-1; clone size: -; CDR3 DNA: TGTGCCAGCAGCTCGGGACTCTCGAATTCACCCCTCCACTTT; CDR3 protein: CASSSGLSNSPLHF
D gene: TRBD1; J gene: TRBJ2-4; V gene: TRBV5-6; clone size: few; CDR3 DNA: TGTGCCAGCAGCTCGGGGACAGGGGTTAACATTCAGTACTTC; CDR3 protein: CASSSGTGVNIQYF
D gene: -; J gene: TRBJ2-1; V gene: TRBV5-1; clone size: -; CDR3 DNA: TGCGCCAGCAGCTTGGCAGGGGGGAGCTCCTACAATGAGCAGTTCTTC; CDR3 protein: CASSLAGGSSYNEQFF
D gene: TRBD2; J gene: TRBJ2-1; V gene: TRBV7-2; clone size: -; CDR3 DNA: TGTGCCAGCAGCCCCCGGACTAGCGTGATGGATGAGCAGTTCTTC; CDR3 protein: CASSPRTSVMDEQFF
D gene: -; J gene: TRBJ1-6; V gene: TRBV25-1; clone size: -; CDR3 DNA: TGTGCCAGCAAGGGGGGCGTCGGGTCACCCCTCCACTTT; CDR3 protein: CASKGGVGSPLHF
D gene: -; J gene: TRBJ2-3; V gene: TRBV7-2; clone size: few; CDR3 DNA: TGTGCCAGCCGCTCTTCGTGGGGGCCCACAGATACGCAGTATTTT; CDR3 protein: CASRSSWGPTDTQYF
D gene: TRBD2; J gene: TRBJ2-3; V gene: TRBV28; clone size: -; CDR3 DNA: TGTGCCAGCAGTCGGCCTAGCGGGGGGAGTACGCAGTATTTT; CDR3 protein: CASSRPSGGSTQYF
D gene: -; J gene: TRBJ1-6; V gene: TRBV6-5; clone size: few; CDR3 DNA: TGTGCCAGCAGTTATTCGGGGACGGACTCACCCCTCCACTTT; CDR3 protein: CASSYSGTDSPLHF
D gene: -; J gene: TRBJ1-1; V gene: TRBV19; clone size: few; CDR3 DNA: TGTGCCAGTAGACAAGACAGGAACACTGAAGCTTTCTTT; CDR3 protein: CASRQDRNTEAFF
D gene: TRBD1; J gene: TRBJ1-2; V gene: TRBV29-1; clone size: few; CDR3 DNA: TGCAGCGTGCCCGGGACAGGCCGTAACGGCTACACCTTC; CDR3 protein: CSVPGTGRNGYTF
D gene: -; J gene: TRBJ2-5; V gene: TRBV10-3; clone size: -; CDR3 DNA: TGTGCCATCGGCGGAGGGGAGACCCAGTACTTC; CDR3 protein: CAIGGGETQYF
D gene: -; J gene: TRBJ2-1; V gene: TRBV27; clone size: -; CDR3 DNA: TGTGCCAGCAGTCCTTTTGGCGGGAATCTGAATGAGCAGTTCTTC; CDR3 protein: CASSPFGGNLNEQFF
D gene: -; J gene: TRBJ1-1; V gene: TRBV14; clone size: -; CDR3 DNA: TGTGCCAGCAGCCAAGGTCGGCACACTGAAGCTTTCTTT; CDR3 protein: CASSQGRHTEAFF
D gene: -; J gene: TRBJ1-1; V gene: TRBV6-1; clone size: -; CDR3 DNA: TGTGCCAGCCCCCGGGGCTTAGACACTGAAGCTTTCTTT; CDR3 protein: CASPRGLDTEAFF
D gene: TRBD1; J gene: TRBJ2-5; V gene: TRBV5-6; clone size: -; CDR3 DNA: TGTGCCAGCAGCTTGGTGGACAGGGGAGGGGAGACCCAGTACTTC; CDR3 protein: CASSLVDRGGETQYF
D gene: -; J gene: TRBJ2-7; V gene: TRBV5-8; clone size: -; CDR3 DNA: TGTGCCAGCAGCTTGGTAGGAGAGGGCTACGAGCAGTACTTC; CDR3 protein: CASSLVGEGYEQYF
D gene: TRBD1; J gene: TRBJ1-2; V gene: TRBV5-1; clone size: few; CDR3 DNA: TGCGCCAGCAGCTTGGGAAGGACAGGGAATTCCGGCTACACCTTC; CDR3 protein: CASSLGRTGNSGYTF
D gene: -; J gene: TRBJ1-2; V gene: TRBV6-6; clone size: few; CDR3 DNA: TGTGCCAGCAGTTACCAGTTTGGCTACACCTTC; CDR3 protein: CASSYQFGYTF
D gene: -; J gene: TRBJ2-3; V gene: TRBV7-2; clone size: few; CDR3 DNA: TGTGCCAGCAGCCGCCCCCCTACACCTAGCACAGATACGCAGTATTTT; CDR3 protein: CASSRPPTPSTDTQYF
D gene: -; J gene: TRBJ1-1; V gene: TRBV7-2; clone size: -; CDR3 DNA: TGTGCCAGCAGCTTCGGCAGGGCCACTGAAGCTTTCTTT; CDR3 protein: CASSFGRATEAFF
D gene: TRBD1; J gene: TRBJ2-7; V gene: TRBV6-6; clone size: few; CDR3 DNA: TGTGCCAGCAGCCAACAGGACAGGGCTAAGCAGTACTTC; CDR3 protein: CASSQQDRAKQYF
D gene: -; J gene: TRBJ2-2; V gene: TRBV9; clone size: -; CDR3 DNA: TGTGCCAGCAGCGTTCGGGGGCCGGGGGAGCTGTTTTTT; CDR3 protein: CASSVRGPGELFF
D gene: -; J gene: TRBJ2-6; V gene: TRBV19; clone size: -; CDR3 DNA: TGTGCCAGTAGTATCTCTGGGGCCAACGTCCTGACTTTC; CDR3 protein: CASSISGANVLTF
D gene: -; J gene: TRBJ2-3; V gene: TRBV10-3; clone size: -; CDR3 DNA: TGTGCCATCACCGAGGGTAGCACAGATACGCAGTATTTT; CDR3 protein: CAITEGSTDTQYF
D gene: TRBD2; J gene: TRBJ2-3; V gene: TRBV4-2; clone size: few; CDR3 DNA: TGTGCCAGCAGCCAAGAACTAGCGGGGGGCACAGATACGCAGTATTTT; CDR3 protein: CASSQELAGGTDTQYF
D gene: -; J gene: TRBJ1-1; V gene: TRBV27; clone size: -; CDR3 DNA: TGTGCCAGCAGTTTTTCGACCGTGGGAGGAACTGAAGCTTTCTTT; CDR3 protein: CASSFSTVGGTEAFF
D gene: -; J gene: TRBJ1-2; V gene: TRBV30; clone size: -; CDR3 DNA: TGTGCCTGGACGAGAACCCCGGGTCTTGGCTACACCTTC; CDR3 protein: CAWTRTPGLGYTF
D gene: -; J gene: TRBJ2-3; V gene: TRBV5-6; clone size: -; CDR3 DNA: TGTGCCAGCAGCTCCTGGGATTTAGTTTTGGATACGCAGTATTTT; CDR3 protein: CASSSWDLVLDTQYF
D gene: TRBD1; J gene: TRBJ1-1; V gene: TRBV18; clone size: once; CDR3 DNA: TGTGCCAGCTGCCGGGACAGGGGGCTGGGGACTGAAGCTTTCTTT; CDR3 protein: CASCRDRGLGTEAFF
D gene: -; J gene: TRBJ2-7; V gene: TRBV13; clone size: -; CDR3 DNA: TGTGCCAGCGTAGAGATGCGGGCCGCATCCTACGAGCAGTACTTC; CDR3 protein: CASVEMRAASYEQYF